This T cell receptor beta chain was profiled in a study of CD8+CD57+ T cells in acquired aplastic anemia. Genomic DNA acted as the template from which TCR beta VDJ combination and CDR3 sequence profiling were carried out. TCRdb analysed the reads with MiXCR anew, one entry per CDR3 protein. The table has 200,000 to 250,000 distinct CDR3 sequences, roughly 55% seen once; the top ten hold over 25%. The sequencing input was sorted CD4+, CD8+, or CD8+CD57+ T cells (not recorded which) from PBMCs. This receptor was identified in a human donor in good health.

CDR3 residues: CATQGQGGEQYF. The CDR3, as DNA: TGTGCCACCCAGGGGCAGGGGGGCGAGCAGTACTTC. The V gene is TRBV24-1, the J gene TRBJ2-7; D might be TRBD1 (7 bases). V lost 9 bases to trimming and J lost 6 bases, with 14 bases between them. This CDR3 region has 12 residues. From germline, CDR1 is KGHDR and CDR2 SFDVKD.